The rows below give T cell receptor beta chains drawn from one sample of a study of blood T cell repertoires in COVID-19. The table came from immunoSEQ multiplex PCR; TCRdb's copy has only in-frame clones and leaves some out. The repertoire holds fewer than 300,000 clones, with approximately 90% as singletons. The sample was peripheral blood. The receptor set was obtained from a woman between 25 and 40 years old with COVID-19, enrolled during active disease. The CDR3 runs from the conserved cysteine through the conserved F or W. The D gene is left open where the match is weak.

>TRBJ2-7|TRBV18|NA
CASSRAGETEQYF
>TRBJ1-5|TRBV5-1|NA
CASSLAGGDSDQPQHF
>TRBJ1-3|TRBV3-1/TRBV3-2|NA
CASSQDRFSGNTIYF
>TRBJ2-7|TRBV29-1|TRBD1
CSVDRTGNSYEQYF
>TRBJ1-5|TRBV5-5|NA
CASSLGSPGKPQHF
>TRBJ1-2|TRBV11-1|NA
CASSSADRVSYGYTF
>TRBJ2-7|TRBV9|TRBD2
CASSAGLADHYEQYF
>TRBJ1-2|TRBV27|NA
CASSLSNTVNYGYTF
>TRBJ1-2|TRBV6-8|TRBD1
CASTSPGQENGGYTF
>TRBJ1-2|TRBV6-6|NA
CASSYFQGTTFYGYTF
>TRBJ1-1|TRBV10-1|NA
CASSDSGEMNTEAFF
>TRBJ2-1|TRBV15|NA
CATSRETRANEQFF
>TRBJ1-1|TRBV2|NA
CASSEAVWGGTEAFF
>TRBJ2-7|TRBV19|NA
CASSISSGPGHIYEQYF
>TRBJ1-1|TRBV7-9|NA
CASSLAVGVNTEAFF
>TRBJ2-7|TRBV11-2|NA
CASSPAVTLLYEQYF
>TRBJ1-6|TRBV27|NA
CASRRTALRSPLHF
>TRBJ1-5|TRBV27|NA
CATADTHSNQPQHF
>TRBJ1-2|TRBV28|NA
CASTVRGDGYTF
>TRBJ1-2|TRBV30|NA
CAWSVSGDYGYTF
>TRBJ1-6|TRBV19|NA
CASSGRGASPLHF
>TRBJ1-2|TRBV27|TRBD1
CASSFADRRNGYTF
>TRBJ2-7|TRBV2|TRBD2
CASSEVGLAGGEQYF
>TRBJ2-2|TRBV18|TRBD1
CASSPNQGADTGELFF
>TRBJ1-1|TRBV5-6|NA
CASSLPGGNTEAFF
>TRBJ1-2|TRBV5-1|NA
CASSLVEGMSYGYTF
>TRBJ2-1|TRBV27|NA
CASSFIRVGNEQFF
>TRBJ1-5|TRBV12-3/TRBV12-4|TRBD1
CASSIPGGQPQHF
>TRBJ2-1|TRBV18|TRBD2
CASSSRGSGSYNEQFF
>TRBJ2-7|TRBV29-1|TRBD1
CSVRQGDSYEQYF
>TRBJ2-3|TRBV5-1|NA
CASSSPLRDTTLGPTTDTQYF
>TRBJ1-2|TRBV30|NA
CAWSVPGPYGYTF
>TRBJ1-1|TRBV6-5|NA
CASGTHQGTAEAFF
>TRBJ2-2|TRBV21-1|NA
CASSKEGSDVGNTGELFF
>TRBJ1-1|TRBV19|NA
CASSIVVSTEAFF
>TRBJ2-7|TRBV2|TRBD1
CASSVEHDRDPYEQYF